This T cell receptor beta chain was sequenced for a study of Ad26.COV2.S vaccination and SARS-CoV-2 variants. Looked up from germline, CDR1 is ENHRY and CDR2 is SYGVKD. Trimming pared 4 bases from V and 4 bases from J, leaving 13 bases between. The CDR3 is 14 amino acids. Treatment defined: around 19 received Ad26.COV2.S at low or high dose, single or two shots; about 5 received placebo; per-sample allocation not given. Each sample was drawn 63 days after the first injection (of vaccine or placebo). Repertoires were generated with immunoSEQ multiplex PCR, while TCRdb's copy carries only in-frame clones and drops some. The sample has about 350,000 clones, roughly 90% seen once.

The clonotype was recovered from a person between 18 and 65 years old who received the Ad26.COV2.S COVID-19 vaccine or a placebo. The J gene is TRBJ1-1, the V gene TRBV10-3; D uncertain. The source material was peripheral blood, sampled in a trial of Ad26.COV2.S vaccine versus placebo. The CDR3 spells CAISGGEGATEAFF. The CDR3 DNA reads TGTGCCATCAGTGGTGGTGAGGGTGCCACTGAAGCTTTCTTT.